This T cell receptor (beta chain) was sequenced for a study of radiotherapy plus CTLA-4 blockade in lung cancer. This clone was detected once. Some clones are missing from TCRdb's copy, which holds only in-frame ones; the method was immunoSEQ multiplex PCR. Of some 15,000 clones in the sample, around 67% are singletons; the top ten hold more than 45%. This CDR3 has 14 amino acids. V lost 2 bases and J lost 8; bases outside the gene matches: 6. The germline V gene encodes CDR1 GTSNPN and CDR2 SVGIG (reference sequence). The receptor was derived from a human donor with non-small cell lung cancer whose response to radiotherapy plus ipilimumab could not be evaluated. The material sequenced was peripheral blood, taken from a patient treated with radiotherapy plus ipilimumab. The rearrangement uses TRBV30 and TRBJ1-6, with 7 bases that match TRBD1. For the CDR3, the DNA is TGTGCCTGGAGTCCGCGACAGGGCCATTCACCCCTCCACTTT. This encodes CAWSPRQGHSPLHF.